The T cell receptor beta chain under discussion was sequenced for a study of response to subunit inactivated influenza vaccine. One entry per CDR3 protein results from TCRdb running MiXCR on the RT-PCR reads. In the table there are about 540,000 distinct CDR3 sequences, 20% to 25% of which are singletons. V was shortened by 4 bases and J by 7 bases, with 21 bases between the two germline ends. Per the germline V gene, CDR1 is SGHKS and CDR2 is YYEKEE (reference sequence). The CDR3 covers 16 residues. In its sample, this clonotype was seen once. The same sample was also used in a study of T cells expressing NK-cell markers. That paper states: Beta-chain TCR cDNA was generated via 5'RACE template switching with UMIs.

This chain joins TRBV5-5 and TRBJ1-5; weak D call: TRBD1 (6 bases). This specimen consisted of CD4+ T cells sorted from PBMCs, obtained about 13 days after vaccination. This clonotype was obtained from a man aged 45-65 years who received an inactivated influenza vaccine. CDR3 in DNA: TGTGCCAGCAGCCTTTACGGCTCGGGGGCTGGGCAGCCCCAGCATTTT. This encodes CASSLYGSGAGQPQHF.